This is a list of T cell receptor beta chains from one sample in a study of blood T cell repertoires in COVID-19. The repertoire was sequenced with immunoSEQ multiplex PCR; TCRdb's copy has only in-frame clones and lacks some. The data contain 150,000 to 200,000 clones, around nine tenths of them singletons. The sample consisted of PBMCs or T cells enriched from blood (not recorded which). All receptors derive from a woman aged 18 to 35 who had recovered from COVID-19. CDR3s include the opening cysteine and the closing phenylalanine or tryptophan. Fields, in order: D gene, V gene, clone size, J gene, CDR3 length, CDR3 protein, CDR3 DNA. The D gene is left open where the match is weak. Only part of the rows carry a size: once, few, many, or a class if the clone is expanded.

TRBD1	TRBV27	once	TRBJ1-1	14	CASSLTGGVTEAFF	TGTGCCAGCAGTCTTACAGGGGGTGTGACTGAAGCTTTCTTT
-	TRBV4-3	-	TRBJ2-1	13	CASSQERDNEQFF	TGCGCCAGCAGCCAAGAACGGGACAATGAGCAGTTCTTC
TRBD1	TRBV29-1	-	TRBJ2-7	16	CSVEPITGGNFYEQYF	TGCAGCGTTGAACCTATAACAGGGGGCAACTTCTACGAGCAGTACTTC
-	TRBV21-1	-	TRBJ2-1	14	CASTAAGVYNEQFF	TGTGCCAGTACGGCGGCGGGAGTCTACAATGAGCAGTTCTTC
-	TRBV30	-	TRBJ1-1	12	CAWTAEYTEAFF	TGTGCCTGGACGGCGGAGTACACTGAAGCTTTCTTT
TRBD2	TRBV6-5	-	TRBJ2-1	15	CASSNSGTSNDEQFF	TGTGCCAGCAGTAATTCCGGGACTAGCAACGATGAGCAGTTCTTC
TRBD2	TRBV28	-	TRBJ2-4	15	CASSLSPLAGPIQYF	TGTGCCAGCAGTTTAAGCCCGCTAGCGGGACCCATTCAGTACTTC
TRBD1	TRBV9	-	TRBJ2-7	15	CASSPQGALAYEQYF	TGTGCCAGCAGTCCGCAGGGGGCCCTTGCCTACGAGCAGTACTTC
TRBD2	TRBV10-3	-	TRBJ2-2	17	CAISRLAGELNTGELFF	TGTGCCATCTCGAGGCTAGCGGGAGAGTTGAACACCGGGGAGCTGTTTTTT
-	TRBV3-1/TRBV3-2	-	TRBJ2-1	17	CASSPEQGIRFHNEQFF	TGTGCCAGCAGCCCGGAACAGGGTATACGGTTCCACAATGAGCAGTTCTTC
-	TRBV18	-	TRBJ1-4	13	CASSPKLYEKLFF	TGTGCCAGCTCACCAAAACTATATGAAAAACTGTTTTTT
TRBD1	TRBV9	-	TRBJ2-7	16	CASSVGGGQGNYEQYF	TGTGCCAGCAGCGTAGGGGGCGGACAGGGGAACTACGAGCAGTACTTC
-	TRBV2	-	TRBJ2-3	13	CASKAGDTDTQYF	TGTGCCAGCAAGGCAGGTGACACAGATACGCAGTATTTT
-	TRBV5-4	-	TRBJ2-5	16	CASSPGDSTRGETQYF	TGTGCCAGCAGCCCCGGGGACTCGACAAGGGGAGAGACCCAGTACTTC
-	TRBV28	-	TRBJ2-1	13	CASRGPGLNEQFF	TGTGCCAGCAGGGGCCCTGGGTTAAATGAGCAGTTCTTC
-	TRBV5-6	-	TRBJ2-5	15	CASGWGQGSNETQYF	TGTGCCAGCGGCTGGGGCCAGGGGAGTAATGAGACCCAGTACTTC
-	TRBV19	-	TRBJ2-3	17	CASSPRQGLGSTDTQYF	TGTGCCAGTAGTCCACGGCAGGGTCTTGGGTCCACAGATACGCAGTATTTT
-	TRBV28	-	TRBJ2-5	16	CASSFPPRAMQETQYF	TGTGCCAGCAGTTTCCCTCCCCGCGCAATGCAAGAGACCCAGTACTTC
TRBD1	TRBV7-8	-	TRBJ2-7	15	CASSLWDSTSYEQYF	TGTGCCAGCAGCTTATGGGACAGTACCTCCTACGAGCAGTACTTC
-	TRBV28	-	TRBJ1-6	15	CASSLSWEDNSPLHF	TGTGCCAGCAGTTTATCGTGGGAGGATAATTCACCCCTCCACTTT
TRBD1	TRBV6-4	-	TRBJ2-2	16	CASSRTGTGDTGELFF	TGTGCCAGCAGTCGAACCGGGACAGGAGACACCGGGGAGCTGTTTTTT
TRBD2	TRBV20-1	-	TRBJ2-1	16	CSASKTGLAGGNEQFF	TGCAGTGCTAGTAAAACGGGACTAGCGGGAGGCAATGAGCAGTTCTTC
TRBD2	TRBV28	-	TRBJ2-5	14	CASIKTSGKETQYF	TGTGCCAGCATTAAGACTAGCGGAAAAGAGACCCAGTACTTC
-	TRBV28	few	TRBJ2-7	13	CASSFGARAEQYF	TGTGCCAGCAGTTTTGGCGCTAGAGCCGAGCAGTACTTC
-	TRBV28	-	TRBJ1-2	15	CASSSIDSYNYGYTF	TGTGCCAGCAGTTCAATCGACAGTTATAACTATGGCTACACCTTC
-	TRBV7-9	-	TRBJ1-4	15	CASSLVEGTNEKLFF	TGTGCCAGCAGCTTAGTGGAGGGGACTAATGAAAAACTGTTTTTT
-	TRBV4-1	-	TRBJ2-2	16	CASSQLSRGGTGELFF	TGCGCCAGCAGCCAGCTCAGCCGGGGTGGAACCGGGGAGCTGTTTTTT
-	TRBV3-1/TRBV3-2	-	TRBJ2-7	13	CASSQDRGYEQYF	TGTGCCAGCAGCCAAGATCGAGGGTACGAGCAGTACTTC
-	TRBV2	-	TRBJ2-7	12	CASIGKLYEQYF	TGTGCCAGCATCGGTAAGCTCTACGAGCAGTACTTC
-	TRBV7-9	few	TRBJ1-2	13	CASSRGRVDGYTF	TGTGCCAGCAGCAGAGGGAGGGTCGATGGCTACACCTTC
-	TRBV28	-	TRBJ1-5	17	CASILGGYTGRGQPQHF	TGTGCCAGCATATTGGGGGGGTACACGGGACGGGGTCAGCCCCAGCATTTT
TRBD2	TRBV19	once	TRBJ2-1	15	CASGTSGSRANEQFF	TGTGCCAGTGGGACTAGCGGGAGTCGCGCCAATGAGCAGTTCTTC
-	TRBV28	-	TRBJ1-1	14	CASRPVGGNTEAFF	TGTGCCAGCCGACCGGTGGGGGGAAACACTGAAGCTTTCTTT
-	TRBV3-1/TRBV3-2	-	TRBJ1-1	13	CASRQGLLTEAFF	TGTGCCAGCAGACAGGGCCTCCTCACTGAAGCTTTCTTT
TRBD2	TRBV28	-	TRBJ2-1	17	CASSFPPSGSSYNEQFF	TGTGCCAGCAGTTTCCCTCCTAGCGGGAGCTCCTACAATGAGCAGTTCTTC
-	TRBV15	-	TRBJ2-5	15	CATSRVAGQGETQYF	TGTGCCACCAGCAGAGTTGCAGGGCAGGGAGAGACCCAGTACTTC
-	TRBV2	-	TRBJ2-7	15	CASWDTRAPPYEQYF	TGTGCCAGCTGGGACACTCGAGCCCCTCCGTACGAGCAGTACTTC
TRBD2	TRBV6-5	few	TRBJ2-7	15	CASSYGLEAAYEQYF	TGTGCCAGCAGTTACGGACTAGAGGCGGCCTACGAGCAGTACTTC
TRBD2	TRBV5-1	-	TRBJ2-3	14	CASSLEAGVATQYF	TGCGCCAGCAGCCTGGAGGCGGGAGTGGCTACGCAGTATTTT